This TCR beta chain derives from a study of blood T cells in healthy people across ages. Healthy Caucasian individuals from Russia aged about 6 to 95 were enrolled as donors. At least 5.5 micrograms of total RNA were extracted per sample. The second PCR ran about 6 to 11 cycles with a sample-barcoded 5' primer and J-beta primers. Each cDNA molecule was tagged by a template-switch adaptor with 12 random nucleotides. TCRdb redid the calling of the 5' RACE reads with MiXCR, one entry per CDR3 protein. The table shows approximately 1,000,000 distinct CDR3 sequences, with under 45% occurring only once. Trimming at V came to 7 bases and at J to 3 bases, leaving 19 bases not matched to a gene. Germline V gene data show CDR1 as SNHLY and CDR2 as FYNNEI. The CDR3 is made up of 18 amino acids.

This receptor was obtained from a woman in her fifties or sixties in good health. Sequences were obtained from blood. V usage is TRBV2 and J usage is TRBJ2-7; 9 bases are a match to TRBD2. This CDR3 is CASKGGGSTSGKNYEQYF. The CDR3 DNA reads as TGTGCCAGCAAGGGGGGCGGATCGACTAGCGGCAAAAACTACGAGCAGTACTTC.